This T cell receptor (beta chain) was found in a study of blood T cells in healthy people across ages. Overall study context: Researchers report that template switching captured about one barcoded beta molecule per two T cells.

Regarding this clonotype: Its antigen is still unknown.

Findings and limits, study-wide: With donor CMV status unknown, expanded clonotype changes were possibly confounded. In these data, TCR beta diversity tracked strongly with naive T cell percentage.

Combining a sample-barcoded 5' primer with a J-beta primer mix, a second PCR ran for roughly 7 to 12 cycles. Sequencing recovered at least 3 million CDR3-containing paired-end reads from each sample. TCRdb recomputed calls from the 5' RACE reads with MiXCR, one row per CDR3 protein. The sample has roughly 730,000 distinct CDR3 sequences; about 61% are singletons. With 0 bases removed from V and 7 bases from J, the gap between germline ends came to 17 bases. The CDR3 is 17 amino acids. Germline CDR1 reads SGHRS; CDR2 reads YFSETQ. The TCR was taken from a man aged 40-55 years in good health. J is TRBJ1-6 and V is TRBV5-1; D ambiguous. The sample was blood. CDR3 in amino acids: CASSLGLRLIANSPLHF. As DNA, the CDR3 is TGCGCCAGCAGCTTGGGGCTTCGGTTAATTGCGAATTCACCCCTCCACTTT.